A single sample gave rise to the 24 T cell receptor beta chains below, sequenced in a study of blood T cell repertoires in COVID-19. Sequenced by immunoSEQ multiplex PCR; TCRdb stores in-frame clones only, minus some. The sample shows about 440,000 clones, 85% to 90% of them seen only once. The sequencing sample was made of peripheral blood. The receptors come from a woman younger than 45 with acute or convalescent COVID-19.

This chain uses TRBV7-3 with TRBJ2-5; a possible D gene is TRBD2 (5 bases). V lost 2 bases and J lost 5, with 15 bases in between. Germline values: CDR1 SGHTA, CDR2 FQGTGA. The CDR3 has 15 amino acids. CDR3 sequence (DNA): TGTGCCAGCAGCTTATCCGTGGGCCGGGGTGAGACCCAGTACTTC. This translates into CASSLSVGRGETQYF.

This clone has a single count. The V call is TRBV30, the J call TRBJ1-1, with TRBD1 matching 8 bases. This CDR3 contains 13 residues. Germline values: CDR1 GTSNPN, CDR2 SVGIG (reference sequence). V shed 1 base, J shed 4 bases, and the junction held 2 bases outside the gene matches. CDR3 DNA: TGTGCCTGGAGTGGACAGGGGATCACTGAAGCTTTCTTT. Protein sequence: CAWSGQGITEAFF.

This chain connects TRBV5-5 to TRBJ2-1, with 12 nucleotides matching TRBD1. From germline, CDR1 is SGHKS and CDR2 YYEKEE (reference sequence). With 2 bases clipped from V and 8 bases from J, the junction kept 2 bases outside the gene matches. The CDR3 has 14 amino acids. The chain's CDR3 is CASSLGTGGDEQFF. As DNA, the CDR3 is TGTGCCAGCAGCTTAGGGACAGGGGGCGATGAGCAGTTCTTC. The full variable domain, completed using reference TRBV5-5 and TRBJ2-1, is DAGVTQSPTHLIKTRGQQVTLRCSPISGHKSVSWYQQVLGQGPQFIFQYYEKEERGRGNFPDRFSARQFPNYSSELNVNALLLGDSALYLCASSLGTGGDEQFFGPGTRLTVL.

The J gene is TRBJ2-1, the V gene TRBV3-1 (or the pseudogene TRBV3-2); TRBD1 is a possible D gene (6 bases). The CDR3 runs 16 residues. Germline V gives CDR1 LGHDT, CDR2 YNNKEL (reference sequence). V was clipped by 4 bases and J by 6 bases, with 19 bases between them. The CDR3 spells CASSPQGIGGSNEQFF. CDR3 DNA sequence: TGTGCCAGCAGCCCTCAAGGCATAGGGGGTAGCAATGAGCAGTTCTTC.

This chain links TRBV5-1 with TRBJ1-5, with D uncertain. In germline, CDR1 is SGHRS, CDR2 YFSETQ. The length of the CDR3 is 14 residues. Between the trimmed V and J ends, which lost 7 bases and 5 bases, there was a span of 16 bases. The CDR3 loop reads CASESKGRDQPQHF. In nucleotides, the CDR3 is TGCGCCAGCGAAAGCAAAGGGAGAGATCAGCCCCAGCATTTT. The whole variable domain, filled in from reference TRBV5-1 and TRBJ1-5, reads KAGVTQTPRYLIKTRGQQVTLSCSPISGHRSVSWYQQTPGQGLQFLFEYFSETQRNKGNFPGRFSGRQFSNSRSEMNVSTLELGDSALYLCASESKGRDQPQHFGDGTRLSIL.

The rearrangement uses TRBV6-6 and TRBJ2-5, with D possibly being TRBD2 (5 bases). With 6 bases removed from V and 4 bases from J, the gap between germline ends came to 15 bases. This CDR3 spans 14 amino acids. Per germline, CDR1 MNHNY and CDR2 SVGAGI (reference sequence). The CDR3 nucleotides are TGTGCCAGCAGCCCAACATGGGCGGGAGAGACCCAGTACTTC. Translating it yields CASSPTWAGETQYF.

As concerns this clone: The same CDR3 can be traced to other DNA sequences in this sample. The chain combines TRBV10-3 with TRBJ2-5; D is undetermined. Trimming took off 0 bases at V and 5 bases at J, with 4 bases between the two ends. CDR3 length equals 12 residues. Per the germline V gene, CDR1 is ENHRY and CDR2 is SYGVKD. CDR3 residues: CAISESSETQYF. In nucleotides, the CDR3 is TGTGCCATCAGTGAGTCGAGTGAGACCCAGTACTTC.

The chain combines TRBV2 with TRBJ1-6, with a possible D match to TRBD1 (5 bases). From germline, CDR1 is SNHLY and CDR2 FYNNEI. The CDR3 loop spans 16 amino acids. With 6 bases removed from V and 7 bases from J, the gap between germline ends came to 19 bases. CDR3 residues: CASSELGLQANSPLHF. CDR3 bases: TGTGCCAGCAGCGAATTGGGACTACAAGCCAATTCACCCCTCCACTTT.

This clone has only one observation. The gene calls are TRBV19 and TRBJ2-1, with TRBD2 matching 7 bases. CDR3 length equals 17 residues. V trimming: 1 base; J trimming: 6 bases; junction bases outside the gene matches: 12. Germline lookup yields CDR1 LNHDA and CDR2 SQIVND (reference sequence). The CDR3 region is CASSIATTSRSPNEQFF. The CDR3 nucleotides are TGTGCCAGTAGTATAGCAACGACTAGCCGGAGCCCCAATGAGCAGTTCTTC.

The chain uses TRBV30 and TRBJ2-7; possible D gene TRBD1, 5 bases. Germline-derived CDR1 and CDR2 are GTSNPN and SVGIG (reference sequence). V was shortened by 3 bases and J by 6 bases, with 12 bases between the two germline ends. The CDR3 consists of 12 residues. This chain's CDR3 is CAWSPRVGEQYF. CDR3 nucleotide sequence: TGTGCCTGGAGCCCCAGGGTAGGCGAGCAGTACTTC. The full variable domain, in which reference TRBV30 and TRBJ2-7 provide the parts outside the CDR3, is SQTIHQWPATLVQPVGSPLSLECTVEGTSNPNLYWYRQAAGRGLQLLFYSVGIGQISSEVPQNLSASRPQDRQFILSSKKLLLSDSGFYLCAWSPRVGEQYFGPGTRLTVT.

The chain carries TRBV12-3 or TRBV12-4 and TRBJ2-1, with D perhaps matching TRBD1 (6 bases). Trimming shortened V by 7 bases and J by 10 bases, and 14 bases separated the two germline ends. This CDR3 comprises 12 residues. CDR3: CASTLTGYEQFF. The CDR3 coding sequence is TGTGCCAGCACCCTTACAGGGTACGAGCAGTTCTTC.

This chain joins TRBV27 and TRBJ2-7, with 7 bases aligning to TRBD1. CDR1 is MNHEY and CDR2 is SMNVEV in the germline V gene (reference sequence). J was trimmed by 3 bases and V by 5 bases; bases with no gene match: 10. The CDR3 has 15 amino acids. The CDR3 coding sequence is TGTGCCAGCAGTCCCGAAAGGGGGCGCAGCTACGAGCAGTACTTC. Translation gives CASSPERGRSYEQYF.

This clone has a single count. The chain has TRBV5-1 and TRBJ2-5, with unresolved D. Trimming pared 1 base from V and 1 base from J, leaving 11 bases between. CDR3 length: 15 amino acids. Germline V gene sequence: CDR1 SGHRS, CDR2 YFSETQ. CDR3 in amino acids: CASSLPRDSQETQYF. In DNA form, the CDR3 reads TGCGCCAGCAGCTTGCCGCGTGACTCCCAAGAGACCCAGTACTTC.

This chain uses TRBV27 with TRBJ2-1, with D perhaps matching TRBD1 (6 bases). The CDR3 sequence is 14 residues long. CDR1 is MNHEY, CDR2 SMNVEV, per germline (reference sequence). V was cut by 2 bases and J by 8 bases, with 13 bases left in between. Here the CDR3 reads CASSLARGFDEQFF. As DNA, the CDR3 is TGTGCCAGCAGTTTAGCCAGGGGATTCGATGAGCAGTTCTTC.

This rearrangement joins TRBV5-1 to TRBJ2-3; 10 bases align to TRBD1. CDR1 and CDR2 (germline): SGHRS, YFSETQ. The CDR3 consists of 15 residues. The J segment lost 3 bases and the V segment lost 4 bases, leaving 5 bases of the junction unmatched. For the CDR3, the DNA is TGCGCCAGCAGCGACAGGGGGCAGTTTACAGATACGCAGTATTTT. Translation: CASSDRGQFTDTQYF. The variable domain in full, with the rest retrieved from reference TRBV5-1 and TRBJ2-3, is KAGVTQTPRYLIKTRGQQVTLSCSPISGHRSVSWYQQTPGQGLQFLFEYFSETQRNKGNFPGRFSGRQFSNSRSEMNVSTLELGDSALYLCASSDRGQFTDTQYFGPGTRLTVL.

The chain uses TRBV24-1 and TRBJ2-3; tentatively, D is TRBD2 (6 bases). This CDR3 spans 15 amino acids. V was clipped by 3 bases and J by 2 bases, with 11 bases between them. The germline CDR1 and CDR2 sequences are KGHDR and SFDVKD. Here the CDR3 reads CATSDGTFHTDTQYF. The DNA of the CDR3 is TGTGCCACCAGTGATGGGACTTTTCACACAGATACGCAGTATTTT.

This clone came up once. J is TRBJ2-1 and V is TRBV19; D is unclear. The CDR3 loop spans 12 amino acids. The V gene lost 5 bases and the J gene lost 7 bases, with 9 bases spanning the gap. In germline, CDR1 is LNHDA, CDR2 SQIVND (reference sequence). The chain's CDR3 is CASSPQSNEQFF. CDR3 in DNA: TGTGCCAGTAGTCCACAGTCGAATGAGCAGTTCTTC. The full variable domain, rest sourced from reference TRBV19 and TRBJ2-1, is DGGITQSPKYLFRKEGQNVTLSCEQNLNHDAMYWYRQDPGQGLRLIYYSQIVNDFQKGDIAEGYSVSREKKESFPLTVTSAQKNPTAFYLCASSPQSNEQFFGPGTRLTVL.

J is TRBJ2-3 and V is TRBV5-1; possibly TRBD2 for D (5 bases). In germline, CDR1 is SGHRS, CDR2 YFSETQ. CDR3 size: 14 residues. Trimming left V 5 bases short and J 2 bases short, with 12 bases between. The CDR3 reads CASRSSGLTDTQYF. DNA for the CDR3: TGCGCCAGCAGGAGCAGCGGACTCACAGATACGCAGTATTTT.

The V gene is TRBV6-5, the J gene TRBJ1-2; no clear D. This CDR3 has 12 amino acids. Trimming removed 4 bases at V and 4 bases at J, with 7 bases between. The germline V gene encodes CDR1 MNHEY and CDR2 SVGAGI. CDR3 sequence (DNA): TGTGCCAGCAGTTCCGGGTCCTATGGCTACACCTTC. It encodes CASSSGSYGYTF.

This clone has a single count. This chain links TRBV2 with TRBJ2-5; 7 bases map to TRBD1. There are 15 residues in the CDR3. V shed 7 bases and J 2 bases; nucleotides not matched to a gene: 10. Germline CDR1 and CDR2: SNHLY and FYNNEI. DNA of the CDR3: TGTGCCAGCAATGGGGGACAGCAATCTCAAGAGACCCAGTACTTC. This codes for CASNGGQQSQETQYF.

V and J are TRBV7-2 and TRBJ1-2; 7 positions agree with TRBD1. The CDR3 runs 15 residues. With V trimmed by 2 bases and J by 3 bases, 6 bases remained unmatched. CDR1 and CDR2 from the germline V gene are SGHTA and FQGNSA. In DNA form, the CDR3 reads TGTGCCAGCAGCTTACCCCGGACAGGAGACTATGGCTACACCTTC. Translating gives CASSLPRTGDYGYTF.

The V call is TRBV21-1, the J call TRBJ2-2; TRBD2, the table's D call, lacks a check against the DNA. TRBV21-1 is given as a pseudogene. The CDR3 consists of 20 residues. This CDR3 is CASSKVGAAGTSANTGELFF. CDR3 bases: TGTGCCAGCAGCAAAGTGGGGGCGGCCGGGACTAGCGCTAACACCGGGGAGCTGTTTTTT.

This chain links TRBV5-1 with TRBJ1-5; D ambiguous. Germline assignment: CDR1 SGHRS and CDR2 YFSETQ. Trimming cost V 2 bases and J 1 base, with 10 bases left between them. CDR3 length: 15 amino acids. The CDR3 nucleotides are TGCGCCAGCAGCTTTATAGCGACCAGCAATCAGCCCCAGCATTTT. Encoded protein: CASSFIATSNQPQHF.

This chain links TRBV5-1 with TRBJ1-1, with a possible D match to TRBD1 (6 bases). The CDR3 runs to 17 residues. CDR1 is SGHRS and CDR2 is YFSETQ in the germline V gene. Between the trimmed V and J ends, which lost 4 bases and 4 bases, there was a span of 23 bases. CDR3 coding DNA: TGCGCCAGCAGCCCCATAATGGACAGTGGTGGTGGCACTGAAGCTTTCTTT. It codes for CASSPIMDSGGGTEAFF.